The source of this T cell receptor beta chain is a study of high-grade serous ovarian cancer treatment subgroups. For the study at large: Each sample yielded on average approximately 7,700 unique TCR beta rearrangements from more than 13,000 reads.

Sequencing was performed with immunoSEQ multiplex PCR; in TCRdb, only in-frame clones are kept and a portion is missing. The repertoire has 13,000 or so clones, just over 85% of them found once; the top ten carry under 3%. Trimming stripped 2 bases from V and 5 bases from J, with 21 bases between. The CDR3 runs to 17 residues. CDR1 and CDR2 (germline): SEHNR, FQNEAQ (reference sequence). Study-level points and caveats: Tumors within one patient showed repertoire similarity of roughly 0.11 to 0.79. These tumor repertoires lack spatial information from bulk sequencing. TCR clonal relatedness correlated positively with neoantigen level.

The sample holds a few counts of this clone. Its antigen is unidentified. Tumor samples were obtained before definitive surgery or chemotherapy. The V and J genes are TRBV7-9 and TRBJ1-1; D is undetermined. The sequencing input was tumor tissue. This TCR was recovered from a human donor with high-grade serous ovarian cancer. CDR3 in amino acids: CASSLSMVGHEGTEAFF. CDR3 DNA: TGTGCCAGCAGCTTAAGCATGGTGGGTCACGAGGGTACTGAAGCTTTCTTT. The full variable domain, with the rest looked up from reference TRBV7-9 and TRBJ1-1, is DTGVSQNPRHKITKRGQNVTFRCDPISEHNRLYWYRQTLGQGPEFLTYFQNEAQLEKSRLLSDRFSAERPKGSFSTLEIQRTEQGDSAMYLCASSLSMVGHEGTEAFFGQGTRLTVV.